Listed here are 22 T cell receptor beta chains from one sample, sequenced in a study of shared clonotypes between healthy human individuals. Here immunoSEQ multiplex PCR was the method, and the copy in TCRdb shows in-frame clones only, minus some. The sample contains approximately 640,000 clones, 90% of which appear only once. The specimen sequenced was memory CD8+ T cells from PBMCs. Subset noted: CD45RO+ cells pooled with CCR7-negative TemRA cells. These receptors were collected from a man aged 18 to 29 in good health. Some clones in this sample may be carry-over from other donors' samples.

CDR3 sequence: CASSFHRDFPSYEQYF. The CDR3 region has the DNA TGTGCCAGCAGCTTCCACCGGGACTTCCCCTCCTACGAGCAGTACTTC. The chain recombines TRBV7-2 with TRBJ2-7; D may be TRBD2 (6 bases). The CDR3 runs to 16 residues. The V gene's germline CDR1 is SGHTA and CDR2 FQGNSA. Trimming removed 3 bases from V and 0 bases from J, with 15 bases in between.

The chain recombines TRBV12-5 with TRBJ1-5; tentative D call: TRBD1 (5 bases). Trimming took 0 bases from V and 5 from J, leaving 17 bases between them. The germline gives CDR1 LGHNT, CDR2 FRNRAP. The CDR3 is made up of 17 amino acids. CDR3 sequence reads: CASGLVGAWGLYQPQHF. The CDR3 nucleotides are TGTGCTAGTGGTTTGGTAGGGGCGTGGGGCCTTTATCAGCCCCAGCATTTT.

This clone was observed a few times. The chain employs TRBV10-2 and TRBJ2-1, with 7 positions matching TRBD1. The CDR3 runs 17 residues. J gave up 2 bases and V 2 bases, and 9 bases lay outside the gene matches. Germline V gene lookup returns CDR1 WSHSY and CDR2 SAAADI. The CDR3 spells CASSEIRGLGTYNEQFF. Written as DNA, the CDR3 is TGCGCCAGCAGTGAGATTAGGGGGCTAGGTACCTACAATGAGCAGTTCTTC.

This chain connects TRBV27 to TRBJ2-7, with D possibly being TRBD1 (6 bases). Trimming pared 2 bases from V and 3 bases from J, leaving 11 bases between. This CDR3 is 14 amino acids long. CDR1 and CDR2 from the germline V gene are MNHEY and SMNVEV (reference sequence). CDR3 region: CASSLTRGVYEQYF. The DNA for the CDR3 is TGTGCCAGCAGTTTAACCAGGGGAGTCTACGAGCAGTACTTC.

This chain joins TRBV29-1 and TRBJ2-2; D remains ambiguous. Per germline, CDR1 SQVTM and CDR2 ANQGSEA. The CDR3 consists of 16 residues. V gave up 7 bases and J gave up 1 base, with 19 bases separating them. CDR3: CSAEAHGLGNTGELFF. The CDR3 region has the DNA TGCAGCGCCGAGGCCCACGGTCTGGGGAACACCGGGGAGCTGTTTTTT.

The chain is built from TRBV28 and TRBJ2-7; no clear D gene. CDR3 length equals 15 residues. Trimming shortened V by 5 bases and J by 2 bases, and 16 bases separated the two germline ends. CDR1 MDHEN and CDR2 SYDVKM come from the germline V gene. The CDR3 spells CASSTTGVYPYEQYF. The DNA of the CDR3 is TGTGCCAGCAGTACAACCGGAGTATACCCCTACGAGCAGTACTTC. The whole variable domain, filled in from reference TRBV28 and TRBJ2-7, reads DVKVTQSSRYLVKRTGEKVFLECVQDMDHENMFWYRQDPGLGLRLIYFSYDVKMKEKGDIPEGYSVSREKKERFSLILESASTNQTSMYLCASSTTGVYPYEQYFGPGTRLTVT.

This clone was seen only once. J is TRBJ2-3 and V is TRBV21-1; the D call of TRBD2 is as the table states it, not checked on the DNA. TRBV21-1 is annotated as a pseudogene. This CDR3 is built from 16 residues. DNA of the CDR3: TGTGCCAGCAGCAAAGGACTAGCTGACGACACAGATACGCAGTATTTT. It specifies CASSKGLADDTDTQYF.

The CDR3 here is CASSLLVQGGYEKLFF. The CDR3, as DNA: TGTGCCAGCAGTTTATTGGTTCAGGGGGGATATGAAAAACTGTTTTTT. The gene calls are TRBV28 and TRBJ1-4; 7 nucleotides line up with TRBD1. From germline, CDR1 is MDHEN and CDR2 SYDVKM. This CDR3 contains 16 residues. V lost 1 base, J lost 6 bases, and 8 bases stayed unmatched.

This CDR3 is CASSPQPGQGRTDTQYF. The CDR3 region has the DNA TGTGCCAGCAGCCCCCAGCCGGGACAGGGGAGGACAGATACGCAGTATTTT. The chain has TRBV7-9 and TRBJ2-3; 10 bases agree with TRBD1. The CDR3 loop spans 17 amino acids. Germline lookup yields CDR1 SEHNR and CDR2 FQNEAQ (reference sequence). The trim removed 5 bases at V and 3 bases at J, leaving 11 bases unmatched.

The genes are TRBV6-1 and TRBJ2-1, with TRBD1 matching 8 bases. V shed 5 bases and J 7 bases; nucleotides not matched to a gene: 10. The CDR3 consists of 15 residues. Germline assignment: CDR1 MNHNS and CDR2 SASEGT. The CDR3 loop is CASSTVPTGANEQFF. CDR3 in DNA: TGTGCCAGCAGTACCGTTCCGACAGGGGCGAATGAGCAGTTCTTC.

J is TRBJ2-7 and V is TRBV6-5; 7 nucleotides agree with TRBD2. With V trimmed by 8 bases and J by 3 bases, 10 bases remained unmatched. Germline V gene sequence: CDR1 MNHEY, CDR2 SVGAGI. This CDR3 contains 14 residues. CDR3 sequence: CASLVAGANYEQYF. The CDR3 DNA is TGTGCCAGCCTTGTTGCGGGAGCCAACTACGAGCAGTACTTC.

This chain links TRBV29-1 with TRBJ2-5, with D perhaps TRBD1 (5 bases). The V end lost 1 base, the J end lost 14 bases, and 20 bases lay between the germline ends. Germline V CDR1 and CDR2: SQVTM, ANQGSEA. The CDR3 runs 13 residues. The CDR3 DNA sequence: TGCAGCGTTGAAGCGGAGATAAGGGGAAGTCACTACTTC. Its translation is CSVEAEIRGSHYF.

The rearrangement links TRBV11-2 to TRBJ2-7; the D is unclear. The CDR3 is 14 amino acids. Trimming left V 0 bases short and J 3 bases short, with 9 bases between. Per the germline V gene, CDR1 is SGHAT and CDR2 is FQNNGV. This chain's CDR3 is CASSLDLFGYEQYF. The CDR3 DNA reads TGTGCCAGCAGCTTAGATCTGTTTGGCTACGAGCAGTACTTC.

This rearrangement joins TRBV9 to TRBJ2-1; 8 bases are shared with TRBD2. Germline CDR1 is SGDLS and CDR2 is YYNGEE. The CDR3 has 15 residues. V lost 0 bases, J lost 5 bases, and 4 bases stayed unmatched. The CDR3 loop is CASSVVSGSNNEQFF. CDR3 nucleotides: TGTGCCAGCAGCGTAGTCAGCGGGAGCAACAATGAGCAGTTCTTC.

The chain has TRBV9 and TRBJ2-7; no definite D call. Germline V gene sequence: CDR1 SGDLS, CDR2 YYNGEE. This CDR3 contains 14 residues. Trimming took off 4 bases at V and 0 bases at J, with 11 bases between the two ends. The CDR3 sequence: CASSPTSVSYEQYF. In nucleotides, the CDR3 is TGTGCCAGCAGCCCAACCAGCGTCTCCTACGAGCAGTACTTC.

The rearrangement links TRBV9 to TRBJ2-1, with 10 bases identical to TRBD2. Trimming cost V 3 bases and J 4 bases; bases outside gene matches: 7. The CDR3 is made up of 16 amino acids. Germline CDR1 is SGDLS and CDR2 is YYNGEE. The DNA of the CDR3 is TGTGCCAGCAGCGAGACCTCTAGCGGGAGTTACAATGAGCAGTTCTTC. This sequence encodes CASSETSSGSYNEQFF.

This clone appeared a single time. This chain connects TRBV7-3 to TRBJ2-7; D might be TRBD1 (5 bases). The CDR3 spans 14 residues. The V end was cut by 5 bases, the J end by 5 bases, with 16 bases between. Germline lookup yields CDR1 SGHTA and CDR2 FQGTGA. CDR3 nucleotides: TGTGCCAGCAGCCCCCTGGGGCCGTGGCACGAGCAGTACTTC. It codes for CASSPLGPWHEQYF.

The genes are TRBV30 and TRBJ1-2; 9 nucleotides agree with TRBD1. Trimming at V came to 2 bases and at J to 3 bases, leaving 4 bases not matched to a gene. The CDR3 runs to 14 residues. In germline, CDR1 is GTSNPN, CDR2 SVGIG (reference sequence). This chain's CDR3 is CAWSWDRVYYGYTF. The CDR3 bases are TGTGCCTGGAGTTGGGACAGGGTATACTATGGCTACACCTTC.

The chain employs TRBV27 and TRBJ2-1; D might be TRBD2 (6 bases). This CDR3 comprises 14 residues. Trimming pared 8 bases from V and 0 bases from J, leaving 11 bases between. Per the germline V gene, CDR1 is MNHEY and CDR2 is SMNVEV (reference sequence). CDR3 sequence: CASPPEGSYNEQFF. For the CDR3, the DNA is TGTGCCAGCCCCCCGGAGGGCTCCTACAATGAGCAGTTCTTC.

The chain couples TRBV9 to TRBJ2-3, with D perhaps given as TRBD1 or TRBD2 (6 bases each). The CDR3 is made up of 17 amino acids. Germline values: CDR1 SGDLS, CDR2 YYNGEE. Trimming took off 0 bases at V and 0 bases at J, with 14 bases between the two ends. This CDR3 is CASSVAKGGGSTDTQYF. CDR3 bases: TGTGCCAGCAGCGTAGCCAAGGGGGGTGGGAGCACAGATACGCAGTATTTT.

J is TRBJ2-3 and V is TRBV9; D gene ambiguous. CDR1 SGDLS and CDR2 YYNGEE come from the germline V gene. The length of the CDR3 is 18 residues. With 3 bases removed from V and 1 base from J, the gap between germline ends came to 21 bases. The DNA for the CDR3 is TGTGCCAGCAGCGAGCCTCCCAAGACGTGGGATGGCACAGATACGCAGTATTTT. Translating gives CASSEPPKTWDGTDTQYF.

DNA of the CDR3: TGTGCCAGCAGCCCCGTGGGGGAAGCTTTCTTT. It codes for CASSPVGEAFF. V usage is TRBV7-2 and J usage is TRBJ1-1; no firm D call. Per the germline V gene, CDR1 is SGHTA and CDR2 is FQGNSA. With 5 bases removed from V and 8 bases from J, the gap between germline ends came to 9 bases. The CDR3 sequence is 11 residues long.